These 11 T cell receptor beta chains share one sample of origin, sequenced in a study of cytomegalovirus exposure and HLA in healthy donors. The study ran its PCR with 60 Vbeta and 13 Jbeta primers. The repertoire was sequenced with immunoSEQ multiplex PCR; TCRdb's copy has only in-frame clones and lacks some. The table records over 100,000 clones, 78% of them present only once. Sequenced input: PBMCs. These receptors originate from a woman between 40 and 50 years old in good health and CMV-seronegative.

The chain is built from TRBV7-3 and TRBJ2-1; 7 bases line up with TRBD2. CDR3 length: 14 amino acids. Germline CDR1 and CDR2: SGHTA and FQGTGA. Trimming took 2 bases from V and 10 from J; bases not matched to a gene: 8. Written as DNA, the CDR3 is TGTGCCAGCAGCTTAGGTGGGAGGGCCGGGGAGCAGTTCTTC. This encodes CASSLGGRAGEQFF.

The CDR3 here is CTSSQAGPHNEQFF. DNA for the CDR3: TGCACCAGCAGCCAGGCGGGCCCCCACAATGAGCAGTTCTTC. The chain recombines TRBV1 with TRBJ2-1; TRBD2 is the table's D call, not checked against the DNA. TRBV1 is classified as a pseudogene. The CDR3 has 14 residues.

V gene TRBV27 combines with J gene TRBJ1-2; D perhaps matches TRBD1 (6 bases). The V gene lost 3 bases and the J gene lost 7 bases, with 18 bases spanning the gap. Per the germline V gene, CDR1 is MNHEY and CDR2 is SMNVEV (reference sequence). The length of the CDR3 is 15 residues. DNA of the CDR3: TGTGCCAGCAGTTTTGCCTTAACAGGGTCGTCTGGCTACACCTTC. Translated: CASSFALTGSSGYTF.

This chain connects TRBV7-9 to TRBJ1-1; 8 positions match TRBD1. V lost 2 bases, J lost 3 bases, and 11 bases stayed unmatched. The CDR3 spans 17 residues. Germline CDR1 SEHNR, CDR2 FQNEAQ (reference sequence). The CDR3, as DNA: TGTGCCAGCAGCTTACCCGGGACAGCCAGGGGGCACACTGAAGCTTTCTTT. Translated: CASSLPGTARGHTEAFF.

The rearrangement uses TRBV6-5 and TRBJ2-7; 7 nucleotides line up with TRBD1. The CDR3 loop spans 15 amino acids. The trim removed 0 bases at V and 0 bases at J, leaving 2 bases unmatched. Germline V CDR1 and CDR2: MNHEY, SVGAGI. Here the CDR3 reads CASSYSGQSSYEQYF. DNA of the CDR3: TGTGCCAGCAGTTACTCGGGACAGTCCTCCTACGAGCAGTACTTC.

CDR3 in DNA: TGTGCCAGCAGTTTATCGGTGAGGGGCAATCAGCCCCAGCATTTT. This codes for CASSLSVRGNQPQHF. The V gene is TRBV28, the J gene TRBJ1-5; D is ambiguous. Germline V lookup: CDR1 MDHEN, CDR2 SYDVKM. CDR3 length equals 15 residues. Trimming removed 1 base from V and 2 bases from J, with 9 bases in between.

The CDR3 DNA is TGTGCCAGCAGTTCCCTAACGAGTGGCTACACCTTC. Amino acid sequence: CASSSLTSGYTF. The chain recombines TRBV27 with TRBJ1-2; D remains ambiguous. This CDR3 has 12 residues. Germline assignment: CDR1 MNHEY and CDR2 SMNVEV (reference sequence). V shed 4 bases and J shed 7 bases, with 10 bases lying between them.

J is TRBJ2-7 and V is TRBV29-1; the D gene is possibly TRBD2 (6 bases). This CDR3 contains 13 residues. Germline loops: CDR1 SQVTM, CDR2 ANQGSEA. V lost 6 bases and J lost 5, with 17 bases in between. CDR3 DNA sequence: TGCAGCGTCAGATCACTAGCTTCCCACGAGCAGTACTTC. It specifies CSVRSLASHEQYF.

This chain links TRBV28 with TRBJ1-1; maybe TRBD1 (6 bases). The CDR3 spans 13 residues. CDR1 is MDHEN and CDR2 is SYDVKM in the germline V gene. V shed 10 bases and J shed 4 bases, with 16 bases lying between them. The CDR3 protein is CATSGVLVTEAFF. As DNA, the CDR3 is TGTGCCACCTCAGGGGTCCTGGTCACTGAAGCTTTCTTT.

The chain combines TRBV7-9 with TRBJ1-4, with a weak D call TRBD1 (6 bases). Germline V gene data show CDR1 as SEHNR and CDR2 as FQNEAQ (reference sequence). CDR3 length: 16 residues. Trimming pared 5 bases from V and 3 bases from J, leaving 16 bases between. The CDR3 is CASSHGEGGSNEKLFF. CDR3 nucleotide sequence: TGTGCCAGCAGCCACGGCGAAGGGGGTTCTAATGAAAAACTGTTTTTT.

The V gene is TRBV15, the J gene TRBJ2-5, with D perhaps matching TRBD2 (5 bases). In germline, CDR1 is LNHNV, CDR2 YYDKDF (reference sequence). The CDR3 consists of 16 residues. V was trimmed by 3 bases and J by 3 bases, leaving 17 bases between them. CDR3 in DNA: TGTGCCACCAGCAGCGTTGATCGCGGGTACAAAGAGACCCAGTACTTC. This codes for CATSSVDRGYKETQYF.